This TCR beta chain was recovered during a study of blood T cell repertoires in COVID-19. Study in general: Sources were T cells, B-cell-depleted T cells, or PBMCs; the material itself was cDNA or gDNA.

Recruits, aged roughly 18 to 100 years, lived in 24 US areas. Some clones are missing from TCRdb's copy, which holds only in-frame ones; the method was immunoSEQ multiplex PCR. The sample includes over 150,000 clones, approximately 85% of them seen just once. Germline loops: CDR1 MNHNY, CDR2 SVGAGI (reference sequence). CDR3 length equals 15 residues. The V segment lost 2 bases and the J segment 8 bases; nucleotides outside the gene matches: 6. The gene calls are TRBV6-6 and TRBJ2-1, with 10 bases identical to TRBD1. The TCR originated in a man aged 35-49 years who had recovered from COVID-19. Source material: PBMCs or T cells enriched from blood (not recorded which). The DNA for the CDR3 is TGTGCCAGCAGTTACGGGGGACAGGGGTTTGATGAGCAGTTCTTC. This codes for CASSYGGQGFDEQFF.